A single T cell receptor beta chain is shown here with its context. Its antigen is currently unknown. This sample is part of a study of T-cell memory formation after mild COVID-19. Overall study results and limits: Day 15 to 85 contracting clones showed balanced CD4/CD8; later expanders leaned CD4+. The CD4+ clones that contracted clustered mainly within CM and EM, and the CD8+ clones concentrated in EMRA. Pre-infection memory showed some responding clones, and this suggested that cross-reactive memory joined.

TCR alpha and TCR beta cDNA libraries with sample barcodes and UMIs came from 5'RACE using constant-segment primers. TCRdb processed the 5' RACE reads anew with MiXCR; each CDR3 protein has one entry. The sample consists of hundreds of thousands of distinct CDR3 sequences, 20% to 25% of them appearing once. The source material was PBMCs or a T cell subset sorted from them (not recorded which). This receptor was obtained from a man between 18 and 35 years old who had mild COVID-19 (a few samples of this study predate the infection). Cell type and time point are not known.

The DNA for the CDR3 is TGTGCCAGCGGGAAACCACCCGACAGGGGGTACACTGAAGCTTTCTTT. Amino acid sequence: CASGKPPDRGYTEAFF. This rearrangement joins TRBV6-5 to TRBJ1-1; 9 bases fit TRBD1. The CDR3 runs 16 residues. V lost 8 bases, J lost 3 bases, and 13 bases stayed unmatched. Per the germline V gene, CDR1 is MNHEY and CDR2 is SVGAGI.